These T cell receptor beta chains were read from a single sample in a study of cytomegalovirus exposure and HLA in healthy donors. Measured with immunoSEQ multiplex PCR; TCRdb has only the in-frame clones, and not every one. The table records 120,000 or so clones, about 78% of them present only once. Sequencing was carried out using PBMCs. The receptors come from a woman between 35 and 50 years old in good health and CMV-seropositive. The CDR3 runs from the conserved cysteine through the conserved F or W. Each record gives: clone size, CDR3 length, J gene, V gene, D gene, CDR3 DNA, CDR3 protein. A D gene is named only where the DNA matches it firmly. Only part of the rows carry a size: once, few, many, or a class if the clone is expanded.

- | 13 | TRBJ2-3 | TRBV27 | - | TGTGCCAGCACTCGTCTGAGCACAGATACGCAGTATTTT | CASTRLSTDTQYF
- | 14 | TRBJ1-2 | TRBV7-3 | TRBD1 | TGTGCCAGCAGCTTTGACAGGGATGGCTATGGCTACACCTTC | CASSFDRDGYGYTF
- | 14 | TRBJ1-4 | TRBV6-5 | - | TGTGCCAGCAGTTACTCCTCCAGCGATGAAAAACTGTTTTTT | CASSYSSSDEKLFF
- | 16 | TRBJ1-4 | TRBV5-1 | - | TGCGCCAGCAGCCGCGGGCAGGCCGACACTCATGAAAAACTGTTTTTT | CASSRGQADTHEKLFF
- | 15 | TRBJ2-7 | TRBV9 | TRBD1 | TGTGCCAGCAGCGTGGCGCCGACAGGGGCCTACGAGCAGTACTTC | CASSVAPTGAYEQYF
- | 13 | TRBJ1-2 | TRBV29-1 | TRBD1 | TGCAGCGTTGATGGGGACAGAGTAAATGGCTACACCTTC | CSVDGDRVNGYTF
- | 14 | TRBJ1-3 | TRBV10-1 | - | TGCGCCAGCAGTGTTACCGGTTATGGAAACACCATATATTTT | CASSVTGYGNTIYF
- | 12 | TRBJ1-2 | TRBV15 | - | TGTGCCACCAGCAAAGACAGTTATGGCTACACCTTC | CATSKDSYGYTF
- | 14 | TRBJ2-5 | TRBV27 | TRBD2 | TGTGCCAGCAGCAACGGGGGGAGCTTTGAGACCCAGTACTTC | CASSNGGSFETQYF
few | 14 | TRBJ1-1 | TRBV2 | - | TGTGCCAGCACCTATGGGGGGGATAACACTGAAGCTTTCTTT | CASTYGGDNTEAFF
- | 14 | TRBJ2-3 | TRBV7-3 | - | TGTGCCAGCAGCTTAACGCAGGGCTCAGATACGCAGTATTTT | CASSLTQGSDTQYF
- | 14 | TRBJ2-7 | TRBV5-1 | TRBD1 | TGCGCCAGCAGCTCGGGACAGGGAAACGACGAGCAGTACTTC | CASSSGQGNDEQYF
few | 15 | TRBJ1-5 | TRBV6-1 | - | TGTGCCAGCAGTGAAATTTATTGGCTCAATCAGCCCCAGCATTTT | CASSEIYWLNQPQHF
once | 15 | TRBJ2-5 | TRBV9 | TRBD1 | TGTGCCAGCAGCGGCCGGGACAGGGTCCAAGAGACCCAGTACTTC | CASSGRDRVQETQYF
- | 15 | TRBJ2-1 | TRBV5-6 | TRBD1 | TGTGCCAGCAGCTTGAGAGGGGGCTGGTACAATGAGCAGTTCTTC | CASSLRGGWYNEQFF
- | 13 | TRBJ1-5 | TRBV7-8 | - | TGTGCCAGCAGCTTCGAGAACAATCAGCCCCAGCATTTT | CASSFENNQPQHF
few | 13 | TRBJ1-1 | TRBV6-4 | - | TGTGCCAGCAGTGTGGTCGAGGGAACTGAAGCTTTCTTT | CASSVVEGTEAFF
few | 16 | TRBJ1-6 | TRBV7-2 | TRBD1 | TGTGCCAGCAGAGTAGGGGGCGCCGCCTATAATTCACCCCTCCACTTT | CASRVGGAAYNSPLHF
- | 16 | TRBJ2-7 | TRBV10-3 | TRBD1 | TGTGCCATCACCAAAGAACGACAGGGAAGGTCCTACGAGCAGTACTTC | CAITKERQGRSYEQYF
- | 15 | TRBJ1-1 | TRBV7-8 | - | TGTGCCAGTACTACGCAGGGGAGTTTGTACACTGAAGCTTTCTTT | CASTTQGSLYTEAFF
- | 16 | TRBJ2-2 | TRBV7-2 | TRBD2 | TGTGCCAGCAGCTTTCTCGGGGGGGGCCTCGCCGGGGAGCTGTTTTTT | CASSFLGGGLAGELFF
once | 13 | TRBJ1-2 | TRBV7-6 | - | TGTGCCAGCAGCTTGCCAGGGCACTATGGCTACACCTTC | CASSLPGHYGYTF
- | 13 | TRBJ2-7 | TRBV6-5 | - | TGTGCCAGTACCCCGGGTTTGACTACCGAGCAGTACTTC | CASTPGLTTEQYF
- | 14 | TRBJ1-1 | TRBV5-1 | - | TGCGCCAGCAGCCCCTCGGGAGCCAACACTGAAGCTTTCTTT | CASSPSGANTEAFF
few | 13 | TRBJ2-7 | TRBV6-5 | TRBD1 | TGTGCCAGCAGGCGACAGGGGGGTGGAGAGCAGTACTTC | CASRRQGGGEQYF
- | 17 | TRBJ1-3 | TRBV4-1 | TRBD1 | TGCGCCAGCAGCCAAGGTCCAACAGGGGCAACTGGAAACACCATATATTTT | CASSQGPTGATGNTIYF
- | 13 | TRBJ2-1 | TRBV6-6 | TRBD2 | TGTGCCAGCTTAGCGGGGGTTGGCAATGAGCAGTTCTTC | CASLAGVGNEQFF
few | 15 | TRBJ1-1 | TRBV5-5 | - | TGTGCCAGCACCCCTCCGTGGGCAACCAACACTGAAGCTTTCTTT | CASTPPWATNTEAFF
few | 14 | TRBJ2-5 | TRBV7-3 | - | TGTGCCAGCAGCAAACAGGGTGAACGAGAGACCCAGTACTTC | CASSKQGERETQYF
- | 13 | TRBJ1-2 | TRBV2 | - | TGTGCCAGCAGTGACTGGGGGGACTATGGCTACACCTTC | CASSDWGDYGYTF
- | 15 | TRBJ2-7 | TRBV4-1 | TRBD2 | TGCGCCAGCAGCCAAGCCAGGCGGGGGGTCTACGAGCAGTACTTC | CASSQARRGVYEQYF
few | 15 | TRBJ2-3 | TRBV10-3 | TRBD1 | TGTGCCATCAGTGGTCTTGGACAGGGACAATACACGCAGTATTTT | CAISGLGQGQYTQYF
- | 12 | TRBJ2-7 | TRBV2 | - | TGTGCCAGCAGTGAACAGTCCTACGAGCAGTACTTC | CASSEQSYEQYF
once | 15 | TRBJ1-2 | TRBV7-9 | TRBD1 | TGTGCCAGCAGCTTAGGCGGGACAGGCCCATATGGCTACACCTTC | CASSLGGTGPYGYTF
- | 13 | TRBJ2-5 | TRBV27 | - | TGCGCCAGCAGTTCCCTGAGGGGGGAGACCCAGTACTTC | CASSSLRGETQYF
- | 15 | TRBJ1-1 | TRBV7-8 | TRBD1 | TGTGCCAGCAGCTCCCAGACAGGGGGCGGCACTGAAGCTTTCTTT | CASSSQTGGGTEAFF
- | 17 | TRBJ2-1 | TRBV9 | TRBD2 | TGTGCCAGCAGCGTAACTAGCGGGGGGGCTTTGGGGAATGAGCAGTTCTTC | CASSVTSGGALGNEQFF
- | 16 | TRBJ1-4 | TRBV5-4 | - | TGTGCCAGCAGCTTGGAGGGTCTTGGGGCCGGGGAAAAACTGTTTTTT | CASSLEGLGAGEKLFF
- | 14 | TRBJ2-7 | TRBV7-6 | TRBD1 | TGTGCCAGCAGCCCCGGGACAGGTCTTGGAGAGCAGTACTTC | CASSPGTGLGEQYF
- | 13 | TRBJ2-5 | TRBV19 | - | TGTGCCAGTAGTAGTTCGTTACAAGAGACCCAGTACTTC | CASSSSLQETQYF
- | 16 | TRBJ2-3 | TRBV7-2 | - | TGTGCCAGCAGCTTGGACGGGGGTCCTAGCACAGATACGCAGTATTTT | CASSLDGGPSTDTQYF
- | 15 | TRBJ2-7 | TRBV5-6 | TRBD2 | TGTGCCAGCAGCGGGCGGCGGGGGTTTACCTACGAGCAGTACTTC | CASSGRRGFTYEQYF
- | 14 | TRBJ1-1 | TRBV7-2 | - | TGTGCCAGCAGCCCGCCGGGACAAGACCTTGAAGCTTTCTTT | CASSPPGQDLEAFF
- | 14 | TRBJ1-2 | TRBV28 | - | TGTGCCAGCAGTTTAAGGGGTGCGAACTATGGCTACACCTTC | CASSLRGANYGYTF
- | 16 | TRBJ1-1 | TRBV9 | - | TGTGCCAGCAGCCGACACAGGGCCGACCTGAACACTGAAGCTTTCTTT | CASSRHRADLNTEAFF
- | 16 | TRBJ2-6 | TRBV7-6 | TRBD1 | TGTGCCAGCAGCCCGCAGGGGGCGTCTGGGGCCAACGTCCTGACTTTC | CASSPQGASGANVLTF
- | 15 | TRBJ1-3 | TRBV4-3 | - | TGCGCCAGCAGCCAAGAGTACACAACTGGAAACACCATATATTTT | CASSQEYTTGNTIYF
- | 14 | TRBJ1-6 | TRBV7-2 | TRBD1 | TGTGCCAGCAGCTTAGGGAACAGGGGTGCACCCCTCCACTTT | CASSLGNRGAPLHF
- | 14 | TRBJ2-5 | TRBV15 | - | TGTGCCACCAGCAGCTTCAGGGGAGGGGAGACCCAGTACTTC | CATSSFRGGETQYF
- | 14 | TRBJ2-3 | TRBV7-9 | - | TGTGCCAGCAGCTTTGAGGGTAGCACAGATACGCAGTATTTT | CASSFEGSTDTQYF
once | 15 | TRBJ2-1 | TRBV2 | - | TGTGCCAGCAGTGAAGGCCGGGGGAGGTACAATGAGCAGTTCTTC | CASSEGRGRYNEQFF
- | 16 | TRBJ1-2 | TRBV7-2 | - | TGTGCCAGCAGCGCACGAGCCTACTCCCAGGGCGATGGCTACACCTTC | CASSARAYSQGDGYTF
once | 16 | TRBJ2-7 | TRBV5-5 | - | TGTGCCAGCAGCTTGTCTTACTCAGGGCTCCCCTACGAGCAGTACTTC | CASSLSYSGLPYEQYF